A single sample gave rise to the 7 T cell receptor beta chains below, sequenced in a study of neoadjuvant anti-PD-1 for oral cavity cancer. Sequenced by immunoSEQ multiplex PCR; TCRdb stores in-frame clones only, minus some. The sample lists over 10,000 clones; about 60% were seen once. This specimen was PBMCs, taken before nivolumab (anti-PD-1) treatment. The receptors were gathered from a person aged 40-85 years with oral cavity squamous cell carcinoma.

This CDR3 is CSGKTGMYNSPLHF. Here the CDR3 DNA reads TGCAGCGGCAAAACAGGGATGTATAATTCACCCCTCCACTTT. The chain couples TRBV29-1 to TRBJ1-6; maybe TRBD1 (6 bases). Germline CDR1 and CDR2: SQVTM and ANQGSEA. The CDR3 spans 14 residues. V lost 7 bases, J lost 4 bases, and 14 bases lay in between.

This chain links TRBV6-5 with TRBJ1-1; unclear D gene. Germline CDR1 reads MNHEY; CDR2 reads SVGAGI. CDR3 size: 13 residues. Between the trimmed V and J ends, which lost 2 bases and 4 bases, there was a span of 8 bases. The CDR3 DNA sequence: TGTGCCAGCAGTTACGGGCCCCTCACTGAAGCTTTCTTT. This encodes CASSYGPLTEAFF.

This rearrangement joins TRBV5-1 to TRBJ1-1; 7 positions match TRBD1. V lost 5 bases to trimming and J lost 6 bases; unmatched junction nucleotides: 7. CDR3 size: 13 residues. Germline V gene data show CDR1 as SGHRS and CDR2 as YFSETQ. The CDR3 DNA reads TGCGCCAGCAGAAGAACAGGGGACGCTGAAGCTTTCTTT. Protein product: CASRRTGDAEAFF.

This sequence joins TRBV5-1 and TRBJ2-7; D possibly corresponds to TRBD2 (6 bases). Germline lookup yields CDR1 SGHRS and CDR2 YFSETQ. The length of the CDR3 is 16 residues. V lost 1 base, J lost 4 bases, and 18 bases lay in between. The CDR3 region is CASSLSLSGVRYEQYF. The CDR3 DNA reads TGCGCCAGCAGCTTGAGTCTTTCGGGAGTTCGATACGAGCAGTACTTC. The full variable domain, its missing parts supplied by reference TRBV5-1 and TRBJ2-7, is KAGVTQTPRYLIKTRGQQVTLSCSPISGHRSVSWYQQTPGQGLQFLFEYFSETQRNKGNFPGRFSGRQFSNSRSEMNVSTLELGDSALYLCASSLSLSGVRYEQYFGPGTRLTVT.

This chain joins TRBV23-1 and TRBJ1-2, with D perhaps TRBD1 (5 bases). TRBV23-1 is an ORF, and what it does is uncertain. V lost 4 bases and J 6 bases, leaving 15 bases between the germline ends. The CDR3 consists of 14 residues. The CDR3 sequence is CASSRRGAADGYTF. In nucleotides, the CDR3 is TGCGCCAGCAGTCGGAGAGGGGCGGCCGATGGCTACACCTTC.

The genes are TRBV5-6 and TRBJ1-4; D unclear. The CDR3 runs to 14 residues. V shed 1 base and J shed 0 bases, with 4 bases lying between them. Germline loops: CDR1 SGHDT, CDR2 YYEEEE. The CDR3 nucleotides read TGTGCCAGCAGCTTGACAACAACTAATGAAAAACTGTTTTTT. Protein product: CASSLTTTNEKLFF.

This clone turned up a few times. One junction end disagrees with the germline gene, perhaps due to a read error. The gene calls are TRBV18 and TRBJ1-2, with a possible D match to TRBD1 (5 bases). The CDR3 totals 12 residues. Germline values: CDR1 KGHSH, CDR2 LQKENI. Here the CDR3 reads CASSPQAGGYTF. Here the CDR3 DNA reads TGTGCCAGCTCCCCACAGGCGGGGGGCTACACCTTC.